The rows below give T cell receptor beta chains drawn from one sample of a study of blood T cells in healthy people across ages. Using its own MiXCR run on the 5' RACE reads, TCRdb lists one record per CDR3 protein. The profile shows around 1,700,000 distinct CDR3 sequences, about 28% of them singletons. Input material: blood. Source of these receptors: a woman in her 30s in good health. The CDR3 runs from the conserved cysteine through the conserved F or W. A D gene is named only where the DNA matches it firmly. For some rows the clone size is stated as once, few or many, or as a class when expanded; others skip it.

TRBV7-9	few	.	TRBJ2-1	TGTGCCAGCAAGGAGAGGGGCAATGAGCAGTTCTTC	CASKERGNEQFF
TRBV4-3	many	TRBD2	TRBJ2-7	TGCGCCAGCAGCCCGGGCAGGTGGCGGGAGTTTTTGCCCAAGTACTTC	CASSPGRWREFLPKYF
TRBV6-6	few	.	TRBJ1-6	TGTGCCAGCAGCTACAACCCGAACAGGGAATCACCCCTCCACTTT	CASSYNPNRESPLHF
TRBV7-9	.	.	TRBJ2-3	TGTGCCAGCAGCTTAAAGGCGGCCAGGGATTACGGAGATACGCAGTATTTT	CASSLKAARDYGDTQYF
TRBV6-4	few	TRBD1	TRBJ2-2	TGTGCCAGCAGCGAGACAGGGGACACCGGGGAGCTGTTTTTT	CASSETGDTGELFF
TRBV29-1	.	.	TRBJ2-5	TGCAGCGTTGAAAAAGGGGAGACCCAGTACTTC	CSVEKGETQYF
TRBV6-5	.	.	TRBJ2-7	TGTGCCAGCAGTTACTCGGACAAGACTAGTTACGAGCAGTACTTC	CASSYSDKTSYEQYF
TRBV7-9	.	TRBD2	TRBJ2-1	TGTGCCAGCAGCTCAGCGAGCGGGATTCCCTACAATGAGCAGTTCTTC	CASSSASGIPYNEQFF
TRBV29-1	.	.	TRBJ2-5	TGCAGCGTTGCACAGCAAGAGACCCAGTACTTC	CSVAQQETQYF
TRBV5-6	few	TRBD1	TRBJ1-6	TGTGCCAGCAGACAGGGGGTCAATTCACCCCTCCACTTT	CASRQGVNSPLHF
TRBV7-2	few	.	TRBJ2-2	TGTGCCAGCTCGAAGGTTAGCTCCCTGGACGGGGAGCTGTTTTTT	CASSKVSSLDGELFF
TRBV5-5	.	TRBD1	TRBJ2-1	TGTGCCAGCAGCCGGATACAACAGGGGGGCAATGAGCAGTTCTTC	CASSRIQQGGNEQFF
TRBV20-1	few	.	TRBJ1-6	TGCAGTGCCCCCGCCCTGGGGACCAATTCACCCCTCCACTTT	CSAPALGTNSPLHF
TRBV12-3/TRBV12-4	many	.	TRBJ1-2	TGTGCCAGCAGTTTAGCTGTGCCCGGAGGGGCGCCTCGAGGCTACACCTTC	CASSLAVPGGAPRGYTF
TRBV29-1	.	.	TRBJ1-2	TGCAGCGTTGACCGGGGGCAGGCCTCGAGGTATGGCTACACCTTC	CSVDRGQASRYGYTF
TRBV5-5	many	.	TRBJ2-7	TGTGCCAGCAGCTTGAATTCGGAGTACGAGCAGTACTTC	CASSLNSEYEQYF
TRBV7-9	few	.	TRBJ1-1	TGTGCCAGCAGCTCAGGGACCCCGGGGGCTTTCTTT	CASSSGTPGAFF
TRBV28	.	.	TRBJ1-2	TGTGCCAGCACCGACACTAGGGGCTACACCTTC	CASTDTRGYTF
TRBV12-3/TRBV12-4	.	TRBD2	TRBJ2-1	TGTGCCAGCAGTCTTAGCGGGAGGGCCGGCGATGAGCAGTTCTTC	CASSLSGRAGDEQFF
TRBV20-1	.	.	TRBJ1-1	TGCAGTGCAGCTCCGGGGCCCGAAGCTTTCTTT	CSAAPGPEAFF
TRBV29-1	.	TRBD1	TRBJ2-5	TGCAGCGTTGCCCGTGAACAGGGGCCCACGCAAGAGACCCAGTACTTC	CSVAREQGPTQETQYF
TRBV7-2	few	TRBD1	TRBJ2-7	TGTGCCAGCAGCCCAAGACAGGGGGCGTTAGAATACGAGCAGTACTTC	CASSPRQGALEYEQYF
TRBV4-1	.	TRBD1	TRBJ2-7	TGCGCCAGCAGCCGCAGACAGGGGGCTATCTACGAGCAGTACTTC	CASSRRQGAIYEQYF
TRBV20-1	.	TRBD2	TRBJ2-3	TGCAGTGCTATAAGACTAGCGGGAGAGGGCACGCAGTATTTT	CSAIRLAGEGTQYF
TRBV5-1	.	TRBD2	TRBJ2-5	TGCGCCAGCGGCCTATCCGGGGCGACTAGCGGCTTTGGGACCCAGTACTTC	CASGLSGATSGFGTQYF
TRBV7-9	.	.	TRBJ1-1	TGTGCCAGCAACTCCCCAGGTGGCAGGCGGGAAGCTTTCTTT	CASNSPGGRREAFF
TRBV6-5	few	.	TRBJ1-1	TGTGCCAGCAGCCGCGCCGAAACCACTTTCTTT	CASSRAETTFF
TRBV12-3/TRBV12-4	many	.	TRBJ2-7	TGTGCCAGCACCTGGGGCAGGGGCCACGAGCAGTACTTC	CASTWGRGHEQYF
TRBV10-3	.	TRBD2	TRBJ2-1	TGTGCCATCCAAGCGGGAGTGGTGCCCTACAATGAGCAGTTCTTC	CAIQAGVVPYNEQFF
TRBV11-2	few	TRBD2	TRBJ2-3	TGTGCCAGCAGCTTAAGGGACTATCCAGATACGCAGTATTTT	CASSLRDYPDTQYF
TRBV7-9	many	TRBD2	TRBJ2-7	TGTGCCAGCAGCTTACTAGCGGGAGGTGGTCGGTTCGAGCAGTACTTC	CASSLLAGGGRFEQYF
TRBV24-1	.	.	TRBJ2-1	TGTGCCACCAGTGGAGGGCCGGGACAAAAGAATGAGCAGTTCTTC	CATSGGPGQKNEQFF
TRBV7-8	.	.	TRBJ2-5	TGTGCCAGCAGCTTAGAGGGAAGATGGGAGACCCAGTACTTC	CASSLEGRWETQYF
TRBV5-6	.	.	TRBJ2-5	TGTGCCAGCACCATAGGCGGGCTAGAGACCCAGTACTTC	CASTIGGLETQYF
TRBV14	.	.	TRBJ2-1	TGTGCCAGCAGCCAAGATCTTGCAGGGACCCACGAGCAGTTCTTC	CASSQDLAGTHEQFF
TRBV7-3	.	TRBD1	TRBJ1-2	TGTGCCAGCAGCCCCCTCGGGACAGGGGGTTCAGATGGCTACACCTTC	CASSPLGTGGSDGYTF
TRBV29-1	.	.	TRBJ2-7	TGCAGCGTTCGGACATCCTCCTACGAGCAGTACTTC	CSVRTSSYEQYF
TRBV11-2	.	.	TRBJ2-4	TGTGCCAGTCAGGGAAGGGGAGCCAAAAACATTCAGTACTTC	CASQGRGAKNIQYF
TRBV28	few	TRBD1	TRBJ2-3	TGTGCCAGCAGTTCCACAGGGGTATCGAGAGATACGCAGTATTTT	CASSSTGVSRDTQYF
TRBV12-5	many	.	TRBJ1-5	TGTGCTAGTGGTTTGGACGATCAGCCCCAGCATTTT	CASGLDDQPQHF
TRBV5-6	.	.	TRBJ1-2	TGTGCCAGCAGCCCTGGACAGATGAACTATGGCTACACCTTC	CASSPGQMNYGYTF
TRBV4-1	.	.	TRBJ2-5	TGCGCCAGCAGGCACCAAGGACAAGAGACCCAGTACTTC	CASRHQGQETQYF
TRBV7-2	many	TRBD2	TRBJ2-3	TGTGCCAGCAGTCATAGCGGGAAGGGCACAGATACGCAGTATTTT	CASSHSGKGTDTQYF
TRBV6-1	.	.	TRBJ2-1	TGTGCCAGCAGTGAAAGGGGAGAGGATGAGCAGTTCTTC	CASSERGEDEQFF
TRBV7-9	.	.	TRBJ2-1	TGTGCCAGCAGCATAACTATACCGGAGCAGTTCTTC	CASSITIPEQFF
TRBV20-1	few	.	TRBJ1-5	TGCAGTGCTAGACCGTCCGGGGGTCTGGATCAGCCCCAGCATTTT	CSARPSGGLDQPQHF
TRBV7-3	few	.	TRBJ2-7	TGTGCCAGCAGCCCCCCAGGATCTCAAGAGCAGTACTTC	CASSPPGSQEQYF
TRBV4-1	many	TRBD1	TRBJ2-4	TGCGCCAGCAGCCTACGGACAGGGTCGTTGAAAAACATTCAGTACTTC	CASSLRTGSLKNIQYF
TRBV20-1	few	TRBD1	TRBJ1-2	TGCAGTGCTAGTCGCGGGACAGGGGGCCTTTATGGCTACACCTTC	CSASRGTGGLYGYTF
TRBV20-1	many	TRBD2	TRBJ2-3	TGCAGTGCTGAGGCGGGGGGCCCGCATGATACGCAGTATTTT	CSAEAGGPHDTQYF
TRBV4-2	few	TRBD1	TRBJ2-7	TGTGCCAGCAGCCAGAACCCCGCCGGGACAGGGGCTGACGAGCAGTACTTC	CASSQNPAGTGADEQYF
TRBV4-2	.	.	TRBJ2-7	TGTGCCAGCAGCCAAAGAGTACTCTACGAGCAGTACTTC	CASSQRVLYEQYF
TRBV20-1	many	TRBD2	TRBJ2-7	TGCAGTGCTAGTTCTATACTAGCGGGAGGCGAGCAGTACTTC	CSASSILAGGEQYF
TRBV29-1	.	.	TRBJ1-1	TGCAGCGTTGTTTTTAAGCGATCGAACACTGAAGCTTTCTTT	CSVVFKRSNTEAFF
TRBV4-1	.	.	TRBJ2-5	TGCGCCAGCAGCCAGGGTCAGGGAGTGCAGAGGACCCAGTACTTC	CASSQGQGVQRTQYF
TRBV5-1	few	TRBD1	TRBJ1-2	TGCGCCAGCAGCTTACAGGGGGACGGTGGCTACACCTTC	CASSLQGDGGYTF
TRBV12-3/TRBV12-4	few	TRBD1	TRBJ2-5	TGTGCCAGCAGTGCGGGACAGGGCTACCAAGAGACCCAGTACTTC	CASSAGQGYQETQYF
TRBV3-1	.	TRBD2	TRBJ2-3	TGTGCCAGCAGCCAGCAGCGGGGGGCCCACACAGATACGCAGTATTTT	CASSQQRGAHTDTQYF
TRBV5-1	.	TRBD2	TRBJ2-5	TGCGCCAGCAGCTCCGGGGGGGCGAGGAATGAGCAGTACTTC	CASSSGGARNEQYF